This T cell receptor (beta chain) originates from a study of liver allograft versus peripheral blood T cells. As for the study in general: Repertoires of T cell receptors in transplanted livers were compared with recipients' peripheral blood repertoires.

By sample share, this clonotype is medium-sized. Its antigen is still unknown. TCRdb reprocessed the reads with MiXCR, giving one entry per CDR3 protein. Of about 3,900 distinct CDR3 sequences in the sample, around 16% were seen once. V was trimmed by 9 bases and J by 10 bases, leaving 12 bases between them. The CDR3 has 11 amino acids. Germline CDR1 reads KGHDR; CDR2 reads SFDVKD. Study-wide findings and caveats: Reports indicated that T cell receptor repertoires inside liver allografts differed from those in peripheral blood.

The TCR originated in a human patient who had a liver transplant. Some T cells may have come from the graft donor. The chain carries TRBV24-1 and TRBJ2-1, with D maybe TRBD2 (5 bases). CDR3 coding DNA: TGTGCCACCTCCGACGGGGAGGAGCAGTTCTTC. Residues: CATSDGEEQFF.